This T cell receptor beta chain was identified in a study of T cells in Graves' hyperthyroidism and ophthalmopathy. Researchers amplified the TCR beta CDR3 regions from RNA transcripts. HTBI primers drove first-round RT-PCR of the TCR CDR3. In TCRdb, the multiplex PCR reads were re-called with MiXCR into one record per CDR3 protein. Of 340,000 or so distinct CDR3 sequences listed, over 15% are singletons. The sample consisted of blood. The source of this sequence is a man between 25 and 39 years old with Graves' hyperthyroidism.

This CDR3 reads CASTGGGSYEQYF. The CDR3 region has the DNA TGTGCCAGTACGGGCGGGGGCTCCTACGAGCAGTACTTC. This rearrangement joins TRBV19 to TRBJ2-7, with 7 positions matching TRBD2. The CDR3 has 13 amino acids. The ends lost 7 bases at V and 0 bases at J; junction bases unmatched: 3. Germline loops: CDR1 LNHDA, CDR2 SQIVND (reference sequence).